This TCR beta chain stems from a study of T cell repertoires in ileal Crohn's disease. Study-wide context: Less than 45% were active smokers at surgery; median disease duration was almost 8 years.

This clone has only one observation. The CDR3 consists of 20 residues. Germline V gene sequence: CDR1 MGHRA, CDR2 YSYEKL. V lost 3 bases and J lost 4; bases outside the gene matches: 22. The time point was: neoterminal ileum biopsy at postoperative endoscopy, about 6 months after surgery. Data came from immunoSEQ multiplex PCR; TCRdb stores just in-frame clones and leaves some out. The data contain 55,000 to 65,000 clones, 70% to 90% of them singletons. V and J are TRBV4-1 and TRBJ1-2; 8 bases match TRBD1. The sample taken for sequencing was ileal tissue. The receptor's source is an adult with Crohn's disease. CDR3 residues: CASSHPRGTGPVFTTYGYTF. CDR3 DNA: TGCGCCAGCAGCCACCCGAGGGGGACAGGACCAGTTTTTACGACCTATGGCTACACCTTC.